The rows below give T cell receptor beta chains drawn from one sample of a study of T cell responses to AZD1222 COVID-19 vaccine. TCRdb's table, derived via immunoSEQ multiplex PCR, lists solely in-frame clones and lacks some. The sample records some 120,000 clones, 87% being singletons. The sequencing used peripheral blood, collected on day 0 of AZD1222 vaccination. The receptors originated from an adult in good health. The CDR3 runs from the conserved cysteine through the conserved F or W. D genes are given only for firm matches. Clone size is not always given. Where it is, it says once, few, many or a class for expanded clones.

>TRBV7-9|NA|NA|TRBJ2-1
TGTGCCAGCAGCCGCGTTGGCGGGGCCCTTTATGAGCAGTTCTTC
CASSRVGGALYEQFF
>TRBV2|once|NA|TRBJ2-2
TGTGCCAGCAGTGAATCTTCCTCGAACACCGGGGAGCTGTTTTTT
CASSESSSNTGELFF
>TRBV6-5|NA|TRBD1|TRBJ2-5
TGTGCCAGCAGGCTTCAGGGGGCGCTGGTGGAGACCCAGTACTTC
CASRLQGALVETQYF
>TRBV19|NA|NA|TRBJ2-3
TGTGCCAGTAGTATAGATCCCGGGACTTACCGCGGGGATACGCAGTATTTT
CASSIDPGTYRGDTQYF
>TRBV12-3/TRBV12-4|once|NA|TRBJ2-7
TGTGCCAGCAGTTTTTACCGCCCCGGCGAGCAGTACTTC
CASSFYRPGEQYF
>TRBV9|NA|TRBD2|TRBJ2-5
TGTGCCAGCAGCGTTTCTAGCGGGGCCACACAAGAGACCCAGTACTTC
CASSVSSGATQETQYF
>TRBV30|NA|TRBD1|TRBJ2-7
TGTGCCGCAACGACAGGGCTCTACGAGCAGTACTTC
CAATTGLYEQYF
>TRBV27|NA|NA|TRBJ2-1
TGTGCCAGCAACACTGACGGGGGCAATGAGCAGTTCTTC
CASNTDGGNEQFF
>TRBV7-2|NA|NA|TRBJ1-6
TGTGCCAGCAGCCTCGCGGGGAATTCACCCCTCCACTTT
CASSLAGNSPLHF
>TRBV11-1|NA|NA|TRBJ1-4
TGTGCCAGCAGCCCTCGTCGTGGTGAAAAACTGTTTTTT
CASSPRRGEKLFF
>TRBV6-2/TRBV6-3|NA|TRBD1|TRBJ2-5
TGTGCCAGCAGTCCCGGGACAGGGGCTACGGAGACCCAGTACTTC
CASSPGTGATETQYF
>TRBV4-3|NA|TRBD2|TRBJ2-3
TGCGCCAGCAGCCAAGATTTAAGAGCGGGGGGCGCAGATACGCAGTATTTT
CASSQDLRAGGADTQYF
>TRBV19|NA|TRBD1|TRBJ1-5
TGTGCCACGAGGGACAGGGGTTATAGCAATCAGCCCCAGCATTTT
CATRDRGYSNQPQHF
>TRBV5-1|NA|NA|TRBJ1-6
TGCGCCAGCAGCTTGGTGTCCTTCGATAATTCACCCCTCCACTTT
CASSLVSFDNSPLHF
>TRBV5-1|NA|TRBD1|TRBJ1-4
TGCGCCAGCAGCCCAGGGGGAACTAATGAAAAACTGTTTTTT
CASSPGGTNEKLFF
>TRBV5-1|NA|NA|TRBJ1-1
TGCGCCAGCAGCTTGGGCACAGTGAACACTGAAGCTTTCTTT
CASSLGTVNTEAFF
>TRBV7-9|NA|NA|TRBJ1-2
TGTGCCAGCAGCCCCCGGGGAGCTAACTATGGCTACACCTTC
CASSPRGANYGYTF
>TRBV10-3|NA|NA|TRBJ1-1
TGTGCCATCAGCCGCGATGGAACTGAAGCTTTCTTT
CAISRDGTEAFF
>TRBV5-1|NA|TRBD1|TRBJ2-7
TGCGCCAGCAGCCGGGACAGGGCGACCTACGAGCAGTACTTC
CASSRDRATYEQYF
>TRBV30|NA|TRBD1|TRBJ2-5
TGTGCCTGGAGTAGGGGGACAGACGAGACCCAGTACTTC
CAWSRGTDETQYF
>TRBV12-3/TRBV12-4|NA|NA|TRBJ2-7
TGTGCCAGCAGTTCCTCCTACGAGCAGTACTTC
CASSSSYEQYF
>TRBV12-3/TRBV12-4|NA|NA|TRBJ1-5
TGTGCCAGCAGTTTACTTCGGAGGCCCCAGCATTTT
CASSLLRRPQHF
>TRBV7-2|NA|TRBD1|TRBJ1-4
TGTGCCAGCAGCCGTTTACGGACAGGCACTAATGAAAAACTGTTTTTT
CASSRLRTGTNEKLFF
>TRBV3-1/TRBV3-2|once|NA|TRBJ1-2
TGTGCCAGCAAGGGGACCGCCTATGGCTACACCTTC
CASKGTAYGYTF
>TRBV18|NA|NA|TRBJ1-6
TGTGCCAGCTCACCAGGGCGGGAGTCACCCCTCCACTTT
CASSPGRESPLHF
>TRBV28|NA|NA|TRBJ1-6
TGTGCCAGCAGTTCTATACACCGGGACCTAGATCCTAATTCACCCCTCCACTTT
CASSSIHRDLDPNSPLHF
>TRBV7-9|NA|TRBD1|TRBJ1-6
TGTGCCAGCAGCCAGGGACAGGCCTATAATTCACCCCTCCACTTT
CASSQGQAYNSPLHF
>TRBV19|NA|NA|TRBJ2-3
TGTGCCAGCGCAGGGCCCGGCACAGATACGCAGTATTTT
CASAGPGTDTQYF
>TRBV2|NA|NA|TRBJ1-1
TGTGCCAGCAGTCAACAGGGAGTCACTGAAGCTTTCTTT
CASSQQGVTEAFF
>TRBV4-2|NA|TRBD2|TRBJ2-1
TGTGCCAGCAGCCAAGATTTCGATAGCGGGATTCACAATGAGCAGTTCTTC
CASSQDFDSGIHNEQFF
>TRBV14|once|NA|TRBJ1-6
TGTGCCAGCAGCCGATTAGGGCAGGGTGTCGGCTCACCCCTCCACTTT
CASSRLGQGVGSPLHF
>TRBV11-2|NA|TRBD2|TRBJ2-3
TGTGCCAGCAGCGTTACTAGCGGGGGGGCCTCAGATACGCAGTATTTT
CASSVTSGGASDTQYF
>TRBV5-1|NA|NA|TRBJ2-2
TGCGCCAGCAGCTCAGGGAGCTTGAACACCGGGGAGCTGTTTTTT
CASSSGSLNTGELFF
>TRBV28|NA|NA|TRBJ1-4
TGTGCCAGCAGTTCGATCGGGAGCTCTGTTGAAAAACTGTTTTTT
CASSSIGSSVEKLFF
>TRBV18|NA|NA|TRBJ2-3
TGTGCCAGCTCACCAGGGACACGCACAGATACGCAGTATTTT
CASSPGTRTDTQYF
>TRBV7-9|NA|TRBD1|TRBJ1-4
TGTGCCAGCAGCTTAGCTTCGGGACAGGGAAGGGAAAAACTGTTTTTT
CASSLASGQGREKLFF
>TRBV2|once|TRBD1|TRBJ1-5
TGTGCCAGCAGCGGGACAGGGTCGAGACAGCCCCAGCATTTT
CASSGTGSRQPQHF
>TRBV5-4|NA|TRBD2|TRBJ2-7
TGTGCCAGCAGCGCCGGGGGGGCCGGGGAGCAGTACTTC
CASSAGGAGEQYF
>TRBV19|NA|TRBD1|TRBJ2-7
TGTGCCAGTAGTATAACCGGGACAGGGGCCTACGAGCAGTACTTC
CASSITGTGAYEQYF
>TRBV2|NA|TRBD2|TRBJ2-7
TGTGCCAGCAAACCTAGCGGGGGATACGAGCAGTACTTC
CASKPSGGYEQYF
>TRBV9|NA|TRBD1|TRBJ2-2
TGTGCCAGCAGCAGGGGACAGTCGGCCGGGGAGCTGTTTTTT
CASSRGQSAGELFF
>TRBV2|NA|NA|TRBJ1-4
TGTGCCAGCAGTGACTATGAAAAACTGTTTTTT
CASSDYEKLFF
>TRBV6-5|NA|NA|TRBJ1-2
TGTGCCAGCAGTTACTCCCTTTGGGAAGGGGACTATGGCTACACCTTC
CASSYSLWEGDYGYTF
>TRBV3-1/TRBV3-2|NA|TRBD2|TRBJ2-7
TGTGCCAGCAGCTTGCGGTTAGCGGGGCGTAACTCCTACGAGCAGTACTTC
CASSLRLAGRNSYEQYF
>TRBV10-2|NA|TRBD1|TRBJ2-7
TGCGCCAGCAGTGACAGGGGGCGGTACGAGCAGTACTTC
CASSDRGRYEQYF
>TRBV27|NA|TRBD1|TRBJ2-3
TGTGCCAGCAGTCCACTACTTATGTCTGACAGGGTCTCCACAGATACGCAGTATTTT
CASSPLLMSDRVSTDTQYF
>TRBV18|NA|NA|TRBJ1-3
TGTGCCAGCTCATCCCGGACAGCGGGCTCTGGAAACACCATATATTTT
CASSSRTAGSGNTIYF
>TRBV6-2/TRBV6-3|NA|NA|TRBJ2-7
TGTGCCAGCAGTTATTCCTCTGGACGGAGCGAGCAGTACTTC
CASSYSSGRSEQYF
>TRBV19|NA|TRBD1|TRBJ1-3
TGTGCCAGTAGTGCCCGGGACAGAAATCCGACTGTATCTGGAAACACCATATATTTT
CASSARDRNPTVSGNTIYF
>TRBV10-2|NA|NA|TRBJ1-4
TGCGCCAGCAGTGAGTCAGCGGGGGCATTTGAAAAACTGTTTTTT
CASSESAGAFEKLFF
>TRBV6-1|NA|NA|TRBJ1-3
TGTGCCAGCAGTGAAGCGCTACGGATTGATGGAAACACCATATATTTT
CASSEALRIDGNTIYF
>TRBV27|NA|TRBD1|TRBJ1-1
TGTGCCAGCAGTTTCCGGACAGGGCACACTGAAGCTTTCTTT
CASSFRTGHTEAFF
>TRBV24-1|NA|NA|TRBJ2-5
TGTGCCACCAGGTACCAAGAGACCCAGTACTTC
CATRYQETQYF
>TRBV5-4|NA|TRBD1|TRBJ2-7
TGTGCCAGCAGCCCGACAGGGGGAAGGCCCTACGAGCAGTACTTC
CASSPTGGRPYEQYF